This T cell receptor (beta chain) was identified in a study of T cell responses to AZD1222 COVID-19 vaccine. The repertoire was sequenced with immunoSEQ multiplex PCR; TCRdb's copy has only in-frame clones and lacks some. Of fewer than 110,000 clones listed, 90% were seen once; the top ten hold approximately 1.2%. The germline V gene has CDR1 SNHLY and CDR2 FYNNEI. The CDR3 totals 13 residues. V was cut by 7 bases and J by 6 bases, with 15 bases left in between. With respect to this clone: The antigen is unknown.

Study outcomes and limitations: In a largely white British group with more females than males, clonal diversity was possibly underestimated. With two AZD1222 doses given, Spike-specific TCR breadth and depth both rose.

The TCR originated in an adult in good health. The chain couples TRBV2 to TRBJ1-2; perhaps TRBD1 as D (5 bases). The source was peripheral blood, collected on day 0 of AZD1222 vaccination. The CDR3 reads CASTEPWGNGYTF. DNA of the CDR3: TGTGCCAGCACCGAACCGTGGGGGAATGGCTACACCTTC.